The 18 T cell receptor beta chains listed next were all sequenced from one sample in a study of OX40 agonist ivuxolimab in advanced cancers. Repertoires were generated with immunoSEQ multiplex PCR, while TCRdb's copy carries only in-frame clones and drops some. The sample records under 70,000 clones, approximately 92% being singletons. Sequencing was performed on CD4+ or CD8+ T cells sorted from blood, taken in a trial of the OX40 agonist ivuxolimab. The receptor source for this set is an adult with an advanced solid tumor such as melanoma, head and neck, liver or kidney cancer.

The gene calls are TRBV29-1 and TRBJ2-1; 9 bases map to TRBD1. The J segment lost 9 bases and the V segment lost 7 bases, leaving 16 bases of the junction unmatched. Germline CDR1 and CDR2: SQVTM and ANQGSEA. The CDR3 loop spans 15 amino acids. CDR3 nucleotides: TGCAGCGCACGCGGGCGGGACAGGGTTGGGGTTGAGCAGTTCTTC. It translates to CSARGRDRVGVEQFF.

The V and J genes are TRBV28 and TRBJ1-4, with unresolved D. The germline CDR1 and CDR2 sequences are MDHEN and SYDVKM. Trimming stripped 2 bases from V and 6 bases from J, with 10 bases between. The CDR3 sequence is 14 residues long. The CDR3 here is CASSLRTYHEKLFF. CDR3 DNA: TGTGCCAGCAGTTTAAGGACTTATCATGAAAAACTGTTTTTT.

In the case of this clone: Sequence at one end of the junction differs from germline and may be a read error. CDR3 sequence (DNA): TGCGCCAGTAGTGAGATATGGGGGCAGGGGGGTCAAGAGACCCAGTACTTC. This sequence encodes CASSEIWGQGGQETQYF. The V and J genes are TRBV10-2 and TRBJ2-5, with D maybe TRBD1 (7 bases). CDR3 length: 17 residues. Per germline, CDR1 WSHSY and CDR2 SAAADI.

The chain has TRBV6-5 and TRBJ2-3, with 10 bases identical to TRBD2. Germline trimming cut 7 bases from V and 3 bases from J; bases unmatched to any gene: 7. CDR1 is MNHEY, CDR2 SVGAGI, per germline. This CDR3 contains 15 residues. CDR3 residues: CASTTLAGGTDTQYF. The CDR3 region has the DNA TGTGCCAGCACCACTTTAGCGGGGGGAACAGATACGCAGTATTTT.

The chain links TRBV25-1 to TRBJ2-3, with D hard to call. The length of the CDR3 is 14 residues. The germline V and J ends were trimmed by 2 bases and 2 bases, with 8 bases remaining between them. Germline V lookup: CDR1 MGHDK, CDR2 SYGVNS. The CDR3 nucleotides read TGTGCCAGCAGTGAAATACCGGTCACAGATACGCAGTATTTT. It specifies CASSEIPVTDTQYF.

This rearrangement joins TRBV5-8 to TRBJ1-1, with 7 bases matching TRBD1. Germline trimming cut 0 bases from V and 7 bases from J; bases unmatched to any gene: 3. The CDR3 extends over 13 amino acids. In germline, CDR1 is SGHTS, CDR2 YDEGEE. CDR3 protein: CASSLGQGFEAFF. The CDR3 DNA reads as TGTGCCAGCAGCTTGGGACAGGGATTTGAAGCTTTCTTT.

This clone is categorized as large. The CDR3 DNA reads as TGCGCCAGCAGCCACCTTGGACGCTACACCTTC. Residues: CASSHLGRYTF. The rearrangement links TRBV4-3 to TRBJ1-2; D not resolved. This CDR3 has 11 amino acids. Trimming shortened V by 3 bases and J by 9 bases, and 8 bases separated the two germline ends. The germline gives CDR1 LGHNA, CDR2 YSLEER.

The CDR3 loop is CASRGAGLLYNEQFF. The DNA of the CDR3 is TGTGCCTCCCGGGGAGCGGGATTACTCTACAATGAGCAGTTCTTC. This rearrangement joins TRBV19 to TRBJ2-1; 7 bases are shared with TRBD2. Germline CDR1 LNHDA, CDR2 SQIVND (reference sequence). V shed 11 bases, J shed 3 bases, and the junction held 13 bases outside the gene matches. The length of the CDR3 is 15 residues.

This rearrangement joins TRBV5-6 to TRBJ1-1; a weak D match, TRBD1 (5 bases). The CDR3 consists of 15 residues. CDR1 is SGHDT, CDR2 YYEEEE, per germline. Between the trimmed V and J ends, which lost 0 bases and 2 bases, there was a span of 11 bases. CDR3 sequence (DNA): TGTGCCAGCAGCTTGGAGGAGGGGAGTAACACTGAAGCTTTCTTT. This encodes CASSLEEGSNTEAFF.

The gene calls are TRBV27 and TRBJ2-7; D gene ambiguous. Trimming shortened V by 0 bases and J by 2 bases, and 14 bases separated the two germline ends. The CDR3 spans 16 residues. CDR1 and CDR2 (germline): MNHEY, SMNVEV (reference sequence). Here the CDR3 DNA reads TGTGCCAGCAGTTTATCCCCTTCTTACTTCCCCTACGAGCAGTACTTC. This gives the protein CASSLSPSYFPYEQYF.

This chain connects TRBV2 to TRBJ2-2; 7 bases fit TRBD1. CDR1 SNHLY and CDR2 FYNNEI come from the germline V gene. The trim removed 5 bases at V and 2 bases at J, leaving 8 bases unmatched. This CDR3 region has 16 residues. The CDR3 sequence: CASSHRDRQNTGELFF. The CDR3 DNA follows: TGTGCCAGCAGTCATAGGGACAGACAAAACACCGGGGAGCTGTTTTTT.

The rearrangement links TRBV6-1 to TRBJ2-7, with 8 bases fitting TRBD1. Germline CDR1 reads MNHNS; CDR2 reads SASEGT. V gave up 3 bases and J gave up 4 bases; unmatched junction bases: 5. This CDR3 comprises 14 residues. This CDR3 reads CASSDRGQGYEQYF. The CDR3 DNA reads TGTGCCAGCAGTGACCGAGGACAGGGTTACGAGCAGTACTTC.

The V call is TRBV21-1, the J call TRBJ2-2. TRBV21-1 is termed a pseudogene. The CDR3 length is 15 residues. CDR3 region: CASSSEGPWTGELFF. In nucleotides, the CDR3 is TGTGCCAGCAGCAGTGAGGGGCCTTGGACCGGGGAGCTGTTTTTT.

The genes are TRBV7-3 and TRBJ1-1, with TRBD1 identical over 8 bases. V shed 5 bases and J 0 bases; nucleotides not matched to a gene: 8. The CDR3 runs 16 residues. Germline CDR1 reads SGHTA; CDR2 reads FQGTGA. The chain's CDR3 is CASSPGQGGMNTEAFF. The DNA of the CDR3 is TGTGCCAGCAGCCCCGGACAGGGCGGGATGAACACTGAAGCTTTCTTT.

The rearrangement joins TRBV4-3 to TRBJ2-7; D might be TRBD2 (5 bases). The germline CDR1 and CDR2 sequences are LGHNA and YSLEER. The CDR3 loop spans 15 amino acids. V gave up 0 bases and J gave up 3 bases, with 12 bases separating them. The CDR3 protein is CASSQDRASNYEQYF. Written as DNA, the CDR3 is TGCGCCAGCAGCCAAGATAGGGCTAGCAACTACGAGCAGTACTTC.

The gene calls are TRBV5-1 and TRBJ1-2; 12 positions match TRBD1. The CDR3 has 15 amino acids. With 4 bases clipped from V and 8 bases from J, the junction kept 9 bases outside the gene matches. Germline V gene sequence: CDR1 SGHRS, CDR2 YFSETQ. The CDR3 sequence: CASSPRGQGAEGYTF. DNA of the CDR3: TGCGCCAGCAGCCCACGGGGACAGGGGGCTGAAGGCTACACCTTC.

The CDR3 loop reads CASSQEISNEQFF. The DNA of the CDR3 is TGCGCCAGCAGCCAAGAGATTTCCAATGAGCAGTTCTTC. V and J are TRBV4-1 and TRBJ2-1; D is uncertain. Germline loops: CDR1 MGHRA, CDR2 YSYEKL. The V gene lost 0 bases and the J gene lost 6 bases, with 6 bases spanning the gap. The CDR3 totals 13 residues.

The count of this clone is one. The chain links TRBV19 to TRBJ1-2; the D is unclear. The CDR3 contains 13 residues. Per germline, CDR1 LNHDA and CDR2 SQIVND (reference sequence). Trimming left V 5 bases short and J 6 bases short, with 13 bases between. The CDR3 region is CASSPVGWDGYTF. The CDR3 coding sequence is TGTGCCAGTAGTCCCGTGGGATGGGATGGCTACACCTTC.